This T cell receptor beta chain was documented in a study of blood T cell repertoires in COVID-19. Study details: Whether acute or convalescent, the COVID-19 samples came from the United States, Italy and Spain. Sample material is recorded as cDNA or gDNA derived from T cells, B-cell-depleted T cells, or PBMCs.

The study drew participants aged about 18 to 95 years from roughly 25 US areas. In the source study's methods: Estimation of nucleated cell counts relied on the amplification of reference gene primers. The protocol was immunoSEQ multiplex PCR, while the TCRdb copy is restricted to in-frame clones and leaves out a portion. The V and J calls and the clone size are those of that table, but D and trimming were determined from the DNA. The data contain fewer than 450,000 clones, roughly 90% of them seen just once; the ten biggest clones take up around 2.1%. The sequence derives from a woman between 40 and 55 years old with acute COVID-19. Sequencing was done on a sample of PBMCs or T cells enriched from blood (not recorded which).

CDR3: CASTQRHSDSGNTIYF. The CDR3 bases are TGTGCCAGTACCCAAAGACACTCTGACTCTGGAAACACCATATATTTT. The chain couples TRBV19 to TRBJ1-3; D not certain. The V end was cut by 7 bases, the J end by 0 bases, with 16 bases between. The CDR3 has 16 residues. CDR1 LNHDA and CDR2 SQIVND come from the germline V gene (reference sequence).